This T cell receptor beta chain is from a study of blood T cell repertoires in COVID-19. Study context: Samples taken during acute and convalescent COVID-19 were collected in the United States, Italy and Spain. From T cells, B-cell-depleted T cells, or PBMCs came the material, which was cDNA or gDNA.

Germline CDR1 is SNHLY and CDR2 is FYNNEI. The CDR3 totals 16 residues. With 4 bases clipped from V and 5 bases from J, the junction kept 6 bases outside the gene matches. Per the authors' pipeline: Researchers report that nucleated cell counts were estimated from reference gene primer amplification. Method: immunoSEQ multiplex PCR; TCRdb's copy keeps in-frame clones and lacks some. The V and J calls and clone size are taken from that table; D and trimming were inferred from the DNA. The sample carries 150,000 to 170,000 clones, 60% to 85% recorded once. The source material was peripheral blood. The rearrangement joins TRBV2 to TRBJ2-5; 14 bases agree with TRBD2. The sequence came from a man aged 80 or over with acute or convalescent COVID-19. The DNA for the CDR3 is TGTGCCAGCAGTGTCGGACTAGCGGGGGGTGGGGAGACCCAGTACTTC. Its translation is CASSVGLAGGGETQYF.